The T cell receptor (beta chain) described here comes from a study of tumor and adjacent non-tumor tissue in lung cancer. This sample's RNA came from whole unsorted tissue. More than 3 cm separated this lung sample from the edge of the tumor. Germline loops: CDR1 MDHEN, CDR2 SYDVKM. The CDR3 is made up of 11 amino acids. Note on this clonotype: The junction shows a germline mismatch at one end, possibly a read error.

The library came from three nested PCR rounds adapted from ARM-PCR protocols. Using its own MiXCR run on the multiplex PCR reads, TCRdb lists one record per CDR3 protein. This sample carries about 100,000 distinct CDR3 sequences, about 62% of them seen once, and the ten largest clones take 15% to 20%. Sequenced material: distant non-tumor lung tissue. This sequence joins TRBV28 and TRBJ2-7; no clear D gene. The TCR sequence derives from a man aged 25-40 years with non-small cell lung cancer. The CDR3 loop is CTSSRSYEQYF. The CDR3 region has the DNA TGTACCAGCAGTCGCTCCTACGAGCAATACTTC. The full variable domain, completed using reference TRBV28 and TRBJ2-7, is DVKVTQSSRYLVKRTGEKVFLECVQDMDHENMFWYRQDPGLGLRLIYFSYDVKMKEKGDIPEGYSVSREKKERFSLILESASTNQTSMYLCTSSRSYEQYFGPGTRLTVT.